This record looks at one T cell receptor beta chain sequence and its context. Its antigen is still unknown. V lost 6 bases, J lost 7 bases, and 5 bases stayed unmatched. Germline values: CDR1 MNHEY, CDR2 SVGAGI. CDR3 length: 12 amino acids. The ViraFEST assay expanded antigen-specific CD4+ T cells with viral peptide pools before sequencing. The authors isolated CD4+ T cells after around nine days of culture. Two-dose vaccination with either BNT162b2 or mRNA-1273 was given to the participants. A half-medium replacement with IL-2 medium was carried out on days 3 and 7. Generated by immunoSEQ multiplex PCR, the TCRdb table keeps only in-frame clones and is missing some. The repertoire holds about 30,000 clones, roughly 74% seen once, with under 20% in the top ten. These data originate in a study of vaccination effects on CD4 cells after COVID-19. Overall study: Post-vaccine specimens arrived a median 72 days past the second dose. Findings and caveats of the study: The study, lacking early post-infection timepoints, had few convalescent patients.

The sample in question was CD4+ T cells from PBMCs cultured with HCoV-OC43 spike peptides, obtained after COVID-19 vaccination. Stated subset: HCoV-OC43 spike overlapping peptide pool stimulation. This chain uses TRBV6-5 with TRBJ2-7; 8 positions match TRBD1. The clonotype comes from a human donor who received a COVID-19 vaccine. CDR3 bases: TGTGCCAGCAGCAACAGGGGGTATGAGCAGTACTTC. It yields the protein CASSNRGYEQYF.